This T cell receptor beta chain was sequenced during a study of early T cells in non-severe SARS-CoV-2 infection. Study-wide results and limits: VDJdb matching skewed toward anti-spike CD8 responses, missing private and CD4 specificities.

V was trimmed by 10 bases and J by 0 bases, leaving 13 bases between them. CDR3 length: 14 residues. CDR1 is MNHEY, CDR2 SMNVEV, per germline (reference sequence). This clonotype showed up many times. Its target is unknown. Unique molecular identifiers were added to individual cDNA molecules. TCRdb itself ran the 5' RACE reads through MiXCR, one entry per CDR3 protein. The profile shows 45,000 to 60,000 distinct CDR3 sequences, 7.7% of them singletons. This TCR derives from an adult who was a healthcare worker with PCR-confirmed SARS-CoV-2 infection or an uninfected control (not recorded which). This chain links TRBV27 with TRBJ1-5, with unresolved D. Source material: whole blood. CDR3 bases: TGTGCCACGTCTTTGGGATATAGCAATCAGCCCCAGCATTTT. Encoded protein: CATSLGYSNQPQHF.